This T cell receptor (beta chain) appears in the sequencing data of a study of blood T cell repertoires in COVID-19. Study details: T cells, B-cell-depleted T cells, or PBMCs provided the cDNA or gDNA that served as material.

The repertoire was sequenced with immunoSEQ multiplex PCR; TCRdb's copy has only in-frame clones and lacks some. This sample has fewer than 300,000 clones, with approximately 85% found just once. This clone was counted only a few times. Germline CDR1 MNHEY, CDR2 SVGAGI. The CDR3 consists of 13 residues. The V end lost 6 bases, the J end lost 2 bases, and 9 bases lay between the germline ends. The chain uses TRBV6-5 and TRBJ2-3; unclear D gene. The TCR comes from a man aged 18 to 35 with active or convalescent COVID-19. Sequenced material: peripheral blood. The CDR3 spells CASSPVHTDTQYF. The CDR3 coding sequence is TGTGCCAGCAGCCCCGTACACACAGATACGCAGTATTTT.